This paragraph reports one TCR beta chain. The antigen remains unidentified. This sample stems from a study of cytotoxic CD8 clonotypes in ibrutinib-treated CLL. Study-wide results and limits: Progressing and sustained-remission patients had different sampling times. An increase in clonality occurred at ibrutinib response, followed by a return toward baseline at progression.

The germline V gene has CDR1 SGDLS and CDR2 YYNGEE. The ends lost 3 bases at V and 9 bases at J; junction bases unmatched: 7. This CDR3 comprises 14 residues. Here immunoSEQ multiplex PCR was the method, and the copy in TCRdb shows in-frame clones only, minus some. The table records 150,000 to 200,000 clones, 88% of them present only once. The source of this sequence is a human donor with chronic lymphocytic leukemia. The genes are TRBV9 and TRBJ2-1; 9 nucleotides line up with TRBD2. The sample in question was PBMCs, obtained at disease progression, from a patient treated with ibrutinib. The CDR3 nucleotides are TGTGCCAGCAGCGCTGGCGGGAGGGCCCGTGAGCAGTTCTTC. Its protein is CASSAGGRAREQFF.